A single sample gave rise to the 31 T cell receptor beta chains below, sequenced in a study of shared clonotypes between healthy human individuals. Data came from immunoSEQ multiplex PCR; TCRdb stores just in-frame clones and leaves some out. In the table there are fewer than 500,000 clones, 60% to 80% of which are singletons. Sequenced material: PBMCs. These TCRs come from a woman in her thirties or forties in good health. Some clones in this sample may be carry-over from other donors' samples.

The chain joins TRBV25-1 to TRBJ2-7, with unresolved D. The CDR3 is made up of 12 amino acids. CDR1 is MGHDK, CDR2 SYGVNS, per germline. V was pared by 1 base and J by 3 bases, with 4 bases between. The chain's CDR3 is CASSESVYEQYF. CDR3 DNA sequence: TGTGCCAGCAGTGAATCGGTCTACGAGCAGTACTTC.

The chain is built from TRBV10-3 and TRBJ2-7, with D tentatively TRBD2 (6 bases). The CDR3 has 15 amino acids. Per germline, CDR1 ENHRY and CDR2 SYGVKD. V was cut by 0 bases and J by 2 bases, with 11 bases left in between. CDR3 nucleotides: TGTGCCATCAGTGAGTCGGGGGGAACTACCTACGAGCAGTACTTC. Amino acid sequence: CAISESGGTTYEQYF.

The chain recombines TRBV10-3 with TRBJ1-4; D call uncertain. The CDR3 length is 12 residues. V was clipped by 2 bases and J by 11 bases, with 9 bases between them. CDR1 and CDR2 (germline): ENHRY, SYGVKD. Written as DNA, the CDR3 is TGTGCCATCAGTGAGACGAGATCGAAACTGTTTTTT. It codes for CAISETRSKLFF.

This chain connects TRBV14 to TRBJ2-6; weak D call: TRBD2 (6 bases). The CDR3 spans 19 residues. Germline lookup yields CDR1 SGHDN and CDR2 FVKESK. The V end was cut by 7 bases, the J end by 0 bases, with 22 bases between. CDR3 region: CASNPVGGPYPSGANVLTF. DNA of the CDR3: TGTGCCAGCAACCCCGTGGGAGGACCATATCCCTCTGGGGCCAACGTCCTGACTTTC. The whole variable domain, remainder taken from reference TRBV14 and TRBJ2-6, is EAGVTQFPSHSVIEKGQTVTLRCDPISGHDNLYWYRRVMGKEIKFLLHFVKESKQDESGMPNNRFLAERTGGTYSTLKVQPAELEDSGVYFCASNPVGGPYPSGANVLTFGAGSRLTVL.

The V call is TRBV7-2, the J call TRBJ2-6, with unresolved D. V lost 1 base, J lost 0 bases, and 10 bases lay in between. Germline V gives CDR1 SGHTA, CDR2 FQGNSA. The CDR3 spans 17 residues. CDR3 nucleotide sequence: TGTGCCAGCAGCTTAGGGGCAGGAAACTCTGGGGCCAACGTCCTGACTTTC. It specifies CASSLGAGNSGANVLTF. The complete variable domain, with remaining parts taken from reference TRBV7-2 and TRBJ2-6, reads GAGVSQSPSNKVTEKGKDVELRCDPISGHTALYWYRQSLGQGLEFLIYFQGNSAPDKSGLPSDRFSAERTGGSVSTLTIQRTQQEDSAVYLCASSLGAGNSGANVLTFGAGSRLTVL.

The chain combines TRBV10-3 with TRBJ1-5; the D is unclear. Germline V lookup: CDR1 ENHRY, CDR2 SYGVKD. This CDR3 has 13 residues. Trimming took 6 bases from V and 5 from J, leaving 11 bases between them. CDR3 bases: TGTGCCATCAGACGAGGACCCGATCAGCCCCAGCATTTT. This codes for CAIRRGPDQPQHF.

The chain employs TRBV20-1 and TRBJ1-2; D unclear. This CDR3 region has 10 residues. Germline values: CDR1 DFQATT, CDR2 SNEGSKA (reference sequence). The V gene lost 4 bases and the J gene lost 13 bases, with 13 bases spanning the gap. CDR3 DNA sequence: TGCAGTGCTACCAACCCCCGACCCACCTTC. Amino acid sequence: CSATNPRPTF.

The V gene is TRBV29-1, the J gene TRBJ2-5; D tentatively reads TRBD1 or TRBD2 (5 bases each). The CDR3 length is 16 residues. CDR1 SQVTM and CDR2 ANQGSEA come from the germline V gene. V lost 3 bases to trimming and J lost 5 bases, with 22 bases between them. The CDR3, as DNA: TGCAGCGTTGAGGGGGTGCAGGGCGGGTTTTTGGAGACCCAGTACTTC. This codes for CSVEGVQGGFLETQYF.

The chain links TRBV2 to TRBJ2-1, with 8 nucleotides matching TRBD2. CDR3 length: 12 residues. In germline, CDR1 is SNHLY, CDR2 FYNNEI. V dropped 8 bases and J dropped 9; count of bases not matched to a gene: 6. Written as DNA, the CDR3 is TGTGCCAGCGGGGGCCGGGGGGGTGAGCAGTTCTTC. Protein sequence: CASGGRGGEQFF.

The V call is TRBV18, the J call TRBJ2-7, with a tentative D call TRBD1 (7 bases). Germline CDR1 KGHSH, CDR2 LQKENI. The ends were cut back, 3 bases at V and 5 bases at J, with 17 bases in the middle. This CDR3 contains 15 residues. As DNA, the CDR3 is TGTGCCAGCTCACCTGACCGACAGGGAGGCCACGAGCAGTACTTC. Its translation is CASSPDRQGGHEQYF.

This sequence joins TRBV29-1 and TRBJ2-1, with unresolved D. Trimming left V 3 bases short and J 2 bases short, with 11 bases between. The germline gives CDR1 SQVTM, CDR2 ANQGSEA. The CDR3 sequence is 14 residues long. CDR3 protein: CSVDRGVAYNEQFF. The CDR3 region has the DNA TGCAGCGTTGACCGTGGGGTAGCCTACAATGAGCAGTTCTTC.

The J gene is TRBJ2-7, the V gene TRBV4-3, with 9 bases aligning to TRBD1. With V trimmed by 0 bases and J by 3 bases, 6 bases remained unmatched. The CDR3 contains 16 residues. The germline V gene has CDR1 LGHNA and CDR2 YSLEER. CDR3 nucleotides: TGCGCCAGCAGCCAAGATCGTGGGACAGGGTACTACGAGCAGTACTTC. Translated: CASSQDRGTGYYEQYF.

The chain employs TRBV11-1 and TRBJ2-5; 9 bases map to TRBD1. Germline V lookup: CDR1 SGHAT, CDR2 FQDESV (reference sequence). The CDR3 length is 15 residues. The V segment lost 5 bases and the J segment 7 bases; nucleotides outside the gene matches: 11. The CDR3 nucleotides read TGTGCCAGCAGCATGGGACAGGGCGCAACTGGGACCCAGTACTTC. Residues: CASSMGQGATGTQYF.

The rearrangement links TRBV19 to TRBJ1-4; TRBD1 agrees at 8 bases. The CDR3 is 15 residues long. With 5 bases clipped from V and 0 bases from J, the junction kept 2 bases outside the gene matches. Germline assignment: CDR1 LNHDA and CDR2 SQIVND (reference sequence). CDR3 bases: TGTGCCAGTAGTGAACAGGGGGCAACTAATGAAAAACTGTTTTTT. Translating it yields CASSEQGATNEKLFF.

This clone was counted once. J is TRBJ1-2 and V is TRBV27; 7 bases fit TRBD1. The CDR3 contains 17 residues. Germline assignment: CDR1 MNHEY and CDR2 SMNVEV (reference sequence). The trim removed 0 bases at V and 4 bases at J, leaving 11 bases unmatched. For the CDR3, the DNA is TGTGCCAGCAGTTTATCTCCCGGCAGGGGGTTAGTCTATGGCTACACCTTC. Translation gives CASSLSPGRGLVYGYTF.

The rearrangement uses TRBV5-8 and TRBJ1-4, with unresolved D. This CDR3 comprises 11 residues. Trimming took 5 bases from V and 12 from J, leaving 11 bases between them. Germline CDR1 and CDR2: SGHTS and YDEGEE. CDR3 coding DNA: TGTGCCAGCAGTCCTCGGGAGGAACTGTTTTTT. It codes for CASSPREELFF. Drawing the rest from reference TRBV5-8 and TRBJ1-4, the complete variable domain is EAGVTQSPTHLIKTRGQQATLRCSPISGHTSVYWYQQALGLGLQFLLWYDEGEERNRGNFPPRFSGRQFPNYSSELNVNALELEDSALYLCASSPREELFFGSGTQLSVL.

This clone was detected once. The J gene is TRBJ2-2, the V gene TRBV5-6; 7 bases agree with TRBD1. V lost 0 bases and J lost 5; bases outside the gene matches: 7. This CDR3 is built from 16 residues. Germline CDR1 is SGHDT and CDR2 is YYEEEE. CDR3 loop: CASSLGQGRVTGELFF. In DNA form, the CDR3 reads TGTGCCAGCAGCTTGGGACAGGGTCGAGTTACCGGGGAGCTGTTTTTT.

This chain connects TRBV5-8 to TRBJ1-2; D is undetermined. From germline, CDR1 is SGHTS and CDR2 YDEGEE. This CDR3 is built from 14 residues. V was cut by 2 bases and J by 8 bases, with 16 bases left in between. CDR3 in amino acids: CASSLHEAGGGYTF. The CDR3, as DNA: TGTGCCAGCAGCTTACACGAGGCGGGCGGAGGCTACACCTTC.

The V call is TRBV10-3, the J call TRBJ1-1, with 7 bases lining up with TRBD1. CDR3 length equals 14 residues. V lost 3 bases to trimming and J lost 6 bases; unmatched junction nucleotides: 7. Germline V gene sequence: CDR1 ENHRY, CDR2 SYGVKD. The CDR3 protein is CAISELQGRAEAFF. Written as DNA, the CDR3 is TGTGCCATCAGTGAACTACAGGGGAGGGCTGAAGCTTTCTTT.

The chain recombines TRBV5-1 with TRBJ2-3; 11 nucleotides align to TRBD1. The V gene's germline CDR1 is SGHRS and CDR2 YFSETQ. Trimming took 4 bases from V and 4 from J; bases not matched to a gene: 11. This CDR3 contains 17 residues. Written as DNA, the CDR3 is TGCGCCAGCAGCGGAACCGGGACAGGGGGTAGGGCAGATACGCAGTATTTT. This sequence encodes CASSGTGTGGRADTQYF.

The chain employs TRBV19 and TRBJ2-7; 7 positions match TRBD1. V was pared by 0 bases and J by 5 bases, with 4 bases of the junction left unmatched. The CDR3 sequence is 14 residues long. Germline V lookup: CDR1 LNHDA, CDR2 SQIVND (reference sequence). The DNA for the CDR3 is TGTGCCAGTAGTATAGAAACCGGGACAGACGAGCAGTACTTC. Translating gives CASSIETGTDEQYF.

The rearrangement links TRBV5-1 to TRBJ1-1, with a tentative D call TRBD1 (5 bases). Trimming removed 4 bases from V and 0 bases from J, with 10 bases in between. CDR3 length equals 14 residues. CDR1 and CDR2 (germline): SGHRS, YFSETQ. In nucleotides, the CDR3 is TGCGCCAGCAGCGGGGGATCTATGAACACTGAAGCTTTCTTT. Its protein is CASSGGSMNTEAFF.

The chain recombines TRBV5-5 with TRBJ2-6; D possibly corresponds to TRBD1 (5 bases). Germline assignment: CDR1 SGHKS and CDR2 YYEKEE (reference sequence). This CDR3 has 17 amino acids. The germline V and J ends were trimmed by 1 base and 0 bases, with 11 bases remaining between them. DNA for the CDR3: TGTGCCAGCAGCTTGCTAGGACAAGGCTCTGGGGCCAACGTCCTGACTTTC. This codes for CASSLLGQGSGANVLTF.

The chain couples TRBV19 to TRBJ2-1, with D unclear. Looked up from germline, CDR1 is LNHDA and CDR2 is SQIVND (reference sequence). CDR3 length: 14 residues. V was clipped by 3 bases and J by 7 bases, with 13 bases between them. The CDR3 region is CASSMFVGQNEQFF. The CDR3 nucleotides read TGTGCCAGTAGTATGTTCGTAGGTCAGAATGAGCAGTTCTTC. Looking up the rest from reference TRBV19 and TRBJ2-1 gives the full variable domain: DGGITQSPKYLFRKEGQNVTLSCEQNLNHDAMYWYRQDPGQGLRLIYYSQIVNDFQKGDIAEGYSVSREKKESFPLTVTSAQKNPTAFYLCASSMFVGQNEQFFGPGTRLTVL.

A single count supports this clone. The chain joins TRBV11-3 to TRBJ2-7, with TRBD2 matching over 14 bases. The CDR3 totals 13 residues. J gave up 9 bases and V 5 bases, and 3 bases lay outside the gene matches. The V gene's germline CDR1 is SGHNT and CDR2 YENEEA. The CDR3 reads CASSRLAGGLQYF. CDR3 bases: TGTGCCAGCAGCCGACTAGCGGGAGGGTTGCAGTACTTC.

The V call is TRBV29-1, the J call TRBJ1-1; TRBD1 matches 8 bases. Trimming at V came to 3 bases and at J to 5 bases, leaving 8 bases not matched to a gene. The CDR3 runs 14 residues. Germline V gene sequence: CDR1 SQVTM, CDR2 ANQGSEA. The CDR3 nucleotides read TGCAGCGTTGAGGGGCAGGGGGCGCAGACTGAAGCTTTCTTT. It specifies CSVEGQGAQTEAFF.

CDR3 bases: TGTGCCACCAGCAACAGACGCAATCAGCCCCAGCATTTT. Translation: CATSNRRNQPQHF. The V call is TRBV15, the J call TRBJ1-5; D unclear. CDR1 is LNHNV, CDR2 YYDKDF, per germline (reference sequence). This CDR3 is 13 amino acids long. Deletions cut 4 bases from V and 2 bases from J, with 6 bases between.

There are a few counts of this clone. This chain joins TRBV4-3 and TRBJ1-2, with 8 bases that match TRBD1. Trimming removed 2 bases from V and 7 bases from J; junction bases left unmatched: 3. CDR3 length: 13 residues. From germline, CDR1 is LGHNA and CDR2 YSLEER. The DNA of the CDR3 is TGCGCCAGCAGCCAACAACAGGGGGTTGGCTACACCTTC. Its translation is CASSQQQGVGYTF.

The V and J genes are TRBV5-1 and TRBJ2-2; 10 nucleotides line up with TRBD1. This CDR3 is built from 15 residues. CDR1 is SGHRS and CDR2 is YFSETQ in the germline V gene. V shed 0 bases and J 5 bases; nucleotides not matched to a gene: 1. The CDR3 DNA reads TGCGCCAGCAGCTTGGTGGGACAGGGGACCGGGGAGCTGTTTTTT. This codes for CASSLVGQGTGELFF.

The rearrangement links TRBV18 to TRBJ2-5; 9 nucleotides match TRBD2. The CDR3 is 14 amino acids. Germline lookup yields CDR1 KGHSH and CDR2 LQKENI. The junction had 3 bases not matched to a gene; V was cut back by 2 bases and J by 5 bases. CDR3 DNA sequence: TGTGCCAGCTCACCAACCGGACTAGCGGAGACCCAGTACTTC. The encoded protein is CASSPTGLAETQYF. The whole variable domain, remainder taken from reference TRBV18 and TRBJ2-5, is NAGVMQNPRHLVRRRGQEARLRCSPMKGHSHVYWYRQLPEEGLKFMVYLQKENIIDESGMPKERFSAEFPKEGPSILRIQQVVRGDSAAYFCASSPTGLAETQYFGPGTRLLVL.

The chain joins TRBV2 to TRBJ1-5, with D possibly matching TRBD1 (5 bases). The CDR3 is made up of 14 amino acids. The germline V and J ends were trimmed by 8 bases and 0 bases, with 11 bases remaining between them. From germline, CDR1 is SNHLY and CDR2 FYNNEI. The CDR3 protein is CASGSDSSNQPQHF. CDR3 bases: TGTGCCAGCGGGTCCGACAGTAGCAATCAGCCCCAGCATTTT.